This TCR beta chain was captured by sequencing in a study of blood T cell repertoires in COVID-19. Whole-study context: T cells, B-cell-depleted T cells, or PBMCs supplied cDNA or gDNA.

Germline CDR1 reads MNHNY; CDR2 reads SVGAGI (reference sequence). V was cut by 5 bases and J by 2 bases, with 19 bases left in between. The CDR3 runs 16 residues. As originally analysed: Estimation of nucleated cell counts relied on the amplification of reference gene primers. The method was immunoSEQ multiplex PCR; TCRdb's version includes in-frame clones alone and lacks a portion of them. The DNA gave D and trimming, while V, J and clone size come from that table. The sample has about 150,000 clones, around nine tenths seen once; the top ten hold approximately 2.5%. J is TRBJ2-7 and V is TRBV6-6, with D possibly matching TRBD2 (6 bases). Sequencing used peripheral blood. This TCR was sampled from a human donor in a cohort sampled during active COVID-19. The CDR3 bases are TGTGCCAGCAGTCGAACGGTCGGAGGGACCACCTACGAGCAGTACTTC. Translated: CASSRTVGGTTYEQYF.